The 28 T cell receptor beta chains in this list originate from one sample, sequenced in a study of T-cell memory formation after mild COVID-19 (dated by TCRdb to about 2021). The library was generated by 5' RACE. Sequenced using an Illumina NovaSeq 6000. The public reads were reprocessed in TCRdb via fastp at Q25 and MiXCR, keeping in-frame beta chains. Each entry merges the rows of one CDR3 protein and shows their most common DNA and genes. Recorded for this sample are 90,000 to 120,000 distinct CDR3 sequences; about 15% of them occurred a single time. The ten largest clones represent about 39% of the sample. Sequencing input: PBMCs or a T cell subset sorted from them (not recorded which). Source of these receptors: a man between 18 and 29 years old who had mild COVID-19 (a few samples of this study predate the infection). The sample titles of this study are shuffled in the database, so cell type and time point are left out; the donor was told from shared clones.

This clonotype was observed a handful of times. The chain uses TRBV7-9 and TRBJ2-7; D is undetermined. Per germline, CDR1 SEHNR and CDR2 FQNEAQ (reference sequence). This CDR3 has 13 residues. The germline V and J ends were trimmed by 1 base and 4 bases, with 8 bases remaining between them. The CDR3 DNA sequence: TGTGCCAGCAGCTTAGGCCAGTTGTACGAGCAGTACGTC. It yields the protein CASSLGQLYEQYV.

The table lists this clonotype with a few counts. The chain combines TRBV7-9 with TRBJ2-1; 13 bases are shared with TRBD2. The CDR3 has 17 amino acids. Germline CDR1 and CDR2: SEHNR and FQNEAQ (reference sequence). With 1 base clipped from V and 0 bases from J, the junction kept 0 bases outside the gene matches. CDR3 region: CASSLGLAGGSYNEQFF. CDR3 DNA: TGTGCCAGCAGCTTAGGACTAGCGGGGGGCTCCTACAATGAGCAGTTCTTC.

Comments on this clonotype: This may be a read error: a much more frequent sequence differs by one nucleotide. The CDR3 protein is CASSYSIAGALQF. The CDR3 DNA sequence: TGTGCCAGCAGTTACTCGATTGCGGGGGCCCTCCAATTT. The gene calls are TRBV6-5 and TRBJ1-6; weak D call: TRBD1 (6 bases). The CDR3 spans 13 residues. Germline lookup yields CDR1 MNHEY and CDR2 SVGAGI.

The rearrangement uses TRBV2 and TRBJ2-3; 8 bases map to TRBD2. This CDR3 is 16 amino acids long. With V trimmed by 8 bases and J by 2 bases, 12 bases remained unmatched. Per the germline V gene, CDR1 is SNHLY and CDR2 is FYNNEI. The CDR3 region has the DNA TGTGCCAGCCTAATCCCAACTAGCGGCCACACAGATACGCAGTATTTT. Translated, it gives CASLIPTSGHTDTQYF.

This clonotype came up a few times. The V and J genes are TRBV5-1 and TRBJ2-7; D is undetermined. Trimming took 4 bases from V and 3 from J, leaving 14 bases between them. The CDR3 has 14 amino acids. Germline CDR1 is SGHRS and CDR2 is YFSETQ. The CDR3 is CASSGLDGNYEQYF. Written as DNA, the CDR3 is TGCGCCAGCAGCGGGCTGGACGGAAACTACGAGCAGTACTTC. The variable domain in full, completed from reference TRBV5-1 and TRBJ2-7, reads KAGVTQTPRYLIKTRGQQVTLSCSPISGHRSVSWYQQTPGQGLQFLFEYFSETQRNKGNFPGRFSGRQFSNSRSEMNVSTLELGDSALYLCASSGLDGNYEQYFGPGTRLTVT.

The rearrangement links TRBV3-1 to TRBJ1-2; D gene ambiguous. The CDR3 spans 15 residues. The V gene lost 1 base and the J gene lost 4 bases, with 13 bases spanning the gap. Germline CDR1 reads LGHDT; CDR2 reads YNNKEL (reference sequence). The CDR3 nucleotides read TGTGCCAGCAGCCAAGCCCCCGATCTCCTCTATGGCTACACCTTC. Translated, it gives CASSQAPDLLYGYTF.

The rearrangement joins TRBV29-1 to TRBJ2-2; either TRBD1 or TRBD2 may supply D (5 bases each). The CDR3 covers 14 residues. The V gene lost 1 base and the J gene lost 1 base, with 7 bases spanning the gap. Looked up from germline, CDR1 is SQVTM and CDR2 is ANQGSEA. This chain's CDR3 is CSVEGGVNTGELFF. The CDR3 nucleotides read TGCAGCGTTGAAGGAGGGGTGAACACCGGGGAGCTGTTTTTT.

In this sample, this clonotype turned up a few times. The chain carries TRBV11-2 and TRBJ2-3; 7 bases match TRBD2. The CDR3 is 16 amino acids. Unmatched junction bases numbered 14, after V lost 5 bases and J lost 6 bases. Germline values: CDR1 SGHAT, CDR2 FQNNGV. The CDR3 nucleotides read TGTGCCAGCAGCCCTTCAGCGGGGAGATCCACGGATACGCAGTATTTT. Protein: CASSPSAGRSTDTQYF.

The V gene is TRBV6-5, the J gene TRBJ2-1, with D unresolved. Germline values: CDR1 MNHEY, CDR2 SVGAGI. V gave up 5 bases and J gave up 8 bases, with 25 bases separating them. This CDR3 comprises 17 residues. The CDR3 loop is CASSSPWYNSLVHEQFF. The CDR3 nucleotides read TGTGCCAGCAGTAGCCCCTGGTACAATAGTTTAGTGCATGAGCAGTTCTTC.

This clonotype was picked up a small number of times. The CDR3 reads CASSLVLIVEQFF. CDR3 bases: TGTGCCAGCAGCTTAGTCCTTATAGTTGAGCAGTTCTTC. V and J are TRBV7-9 and TRBJ2-1; no clear D. Germline V gene data show CDR1 as SEHNR and CDR2 as FQNEAQ (reference sequence). V gave up 1 base and J gave up 9 bases, with 10 bases separating them. The CDR3 is made up of 13 amino acids. The entire variable domain, with the rest obtained from reference TRBV7-9 and TRBJ2-1, is as follows: DTGVSQNPRHKITKRGQNVTFRCDPISEHNRLYWYRQTLGQGPEFLTYFQNEAQLEKSRLLSDRFSAERPKGSFSTLEIQRTEQGDSAMYLCASSLVLIVEQFFGPGTRLTVL.

The CDR3 protein is CASIQNPRTGLGYGYTF. The CDR3 DNA follows: TGTGCCAGCATCCAAAACCCACGGACAGGGCTAGGCTATGGCTACACCTTC. The V call is TRBV7-8, the J call TRBJ1-2; 8 positions agree with TRBD1. The CDR3 is 17 residues long. V trimming: 7 bases; J trimming: 4 bases; junction bases outside the gene matches: 17. Germline-derived CDR1 and CDR2 are SGHVS and FQNEAQ.

The V and J genes are TRBV7-9 and TRBJ2-1; TRBD2 matches at 8 bases. With V trimmed by 2 bases and J by 3 bases, 3 bases remained unmatched. The CDR3 contains 15 residues. The germline V gene has CDR1 SEHNR and CDR2 FQNEAQ (reference sequence). The CDR3 region is CASSLLAGYYNEQFF. The CDR3 DNA reads as TGTGCCAGCAGCTTACTAGCGGGCTACTACAATGAGCAGTTCTTC.

The CDR3: CATSSTPERGAYNEQFF. The CDR3 DNA is TGTGCCACCAGCAGCACCCCAGAGCGGGGGGCGTACAATGAGCAGTTCTTC. V usage is TRBV15 and J usage is TRBJ2-1; 9 bases are a match to TRBD2. This CDR3 region has 17 residues. V lost 3 bases and J lost 4; bases outside the gene matches: 10. Germline-derived CDR1 and CDR2 are LNHNV and YYDKDF (reference sequence).

In its sample, this clonotype was seen a few times. The chain couples TRBV20-1 to TRBJ2-7; no firm D call. V lost 3 bases, J lost 2 bases, and 11 bases lay in between. The CDR3 loop spans 13 amino acids. The germline CDR1 and CDR2 sequences are DFQATT and SNEGSKA (reference sequence). The DNA for the CDR3 is TGCAGTGCTAGTAATCTGTTAACCTACGAGCAGTACTTC. Amino acids: CSASNLLTYEQYF.

Only a few counts were recorded for this clonotype. The V and J genes are TRBV9 and TRBJ2-7; D might be TRBD1 (6 bases). Looked up from germline, CDR1 is SGDLS and CDR2 is YYNGEE. The CDR3 has 13 residues. V lost 4 bases and J lost 2, with 10 bases in between. The CDR3 bases are TGTGCCAGCAGCCGGGACACCCCCTACGAGCAGTACTTC. This encodes CASSRDTPYEQYF. The whole variable domain, filled in from reference TRBV9 and TRBJ2-7, reads DSGVTQTPKHLITATGQRVTLRCSPRSGDLSVYWYQQSLDQGLQFLIQYYNGEERAKGNILERFSAQQFPDLHSELNLSSLELGDSALYFCASSRDTPYEQYFGPGTRLTVT.

The rearrangement uses TRBV11-2 and TRBJ1-6; TRBD1 is a possible D gene (5 bases). The CDR3 runs to 16 residues. The V and J ends lost 1 base and 5 bases respectively, with 12 bases between them. CDR1 is SGHAT, CDR2 FQNNGV, per germline. In nucleotides, the CDR3 is TGTGCCAGCAGCTTAGGGGTAGTCAGGGATAATTCACCCCTCCACTTT. Translating gives CASSLGVVRDNSPLHF.

The V call is TRBV28, the J call TRBJ1-2; possible D gene TRBD1, 5 bases. The germline V and J ends were trimmed by 5 bases and 4 bases, with 20 bases remaining between them. Germline-derived CDR1 and CDR2 are MDHEN and SYDVKM. This CDR3 comprises 16 residues. DNA for the CDR3: TGTGCCAGCAGTGAGGCCTTTGGGGGTTTGGGCTATGGCTACACCTTC. It is translated as CASSEAFGGLGYGYTF.

The chain has TRBV4-3 and TRBJ2-1; no definite D call. The CDR3 length is 14 residues. Germline CDR1 LGHNA, CDR2 YSLEER. V was cut by 1 base and J by 5 bases, with 9 bases left in between. CDR3 loop: CASSQVVENNEQFF. CDR3 bases: TGCGCCAGCAGCCAAGTGGTCGAGAACAATGAGCAGTTCTTC.

This clonotype was picked up a small number of times. The chain links TRBV12-3 or TRBV12-4 to TRBJ1-2; unclear D gene. With 3 bases removed from V and 4 bases from J, the gap between germline ends came to 9 bases. This CDR3 is built from 13 residues. CDR3 loop: CASSFSSGYGYTF. As DNA, the CDR3 is TGTGCCAGCAGTTTCAGTAGCGGCTATGGCTACACCTTC.

Many counts were recorded for this clonotype. This chain uses TRBV20-1 with TRBJ2-7, with 10 bases aligning to TRBD2. After removal of 1 base from V and 3 bases from J, the junction contained 6 bases not matched to a gene. The V gene's germline CDR1 is DFQATT and CDR2 SNEGSKA (reference sequence). The CDR3 is 15 residues long. Here the CDR3 reads CSARGPSGGYYEQYF. In DNA form, the CDR3 reads TGCAGTGCTAGAGGTCCTAGCGGGGGCTACTACGAGCAGTACTTC.

This chain links TRBV7-6 with TRBJ2-7, with D hard to call. The germline V and J ends were trimmed by 4 bases and 1 base, with 17 bases remaining between them. The CDR3 loop spans 16 amino acids. Germline V gene lookup returns CDR1 SGHVS and CDR2 FNYEAQ. The CDR3 sequence is CASSSTTDRVSYEQYF. CDR3 sequence (DNA): TGTGCCAGCAGCTCCACTACGGATCGGGTGTCCTACGAGCAGTACTTC.

This clonotype was seen only a few times. This chain uses TRBV7-2 with TRBJ2-7, with D perhaps being TRBD1 or TRBD2 (5 bases each). CDR1 and CDR2 from the germline V gene are SGHTA and FQGNSA. V was clipped by 5 bases and J by 3 bases, with 11 bases between them. CDR3 size: 13 residues. This CDR3 is CASSPRDGYEQYV. CDR3 DNA sequence: TGTGCCAGCAGCCCCCGGGACGGCTACGAGCAGTACGTC.

The table lists this clonotype with a few counts. The genes are TRBV7-8 and TRBJ2-3; the match to TRBD2 covers 8 bases. The V segment lost 2 bases and the J segment 7 bases; nucleotides outside the gene matches: 14. CDR3 length equals 17 residues. The germline CDR1 and CDR2 sequences are SGHVS and FQNEAQ. As DNA, the CDR3 is TGTGCCAGCAGCTTAAGGGTTAGCGGGGACGCCATAAATACGCAGTATTTT. Its translation is CASSLRVSGDAINTQYF.

This chain uses TRBV28 with TRBJ2-3; D not resolved. Germline CDR1 and CDR2: MDHEN and SYDVKM. The CDR3 extends over 15 amino acids. V was shortened by 5 bases and J by 0 bases, with 12 bases between the two germline ends. DNA of the CDR3: TGTGCCAGCAGTGGATCCCAGACTAGCACAGATACGCAGTATTTT. This gives the protein CASSGSQTSTDTQYF.

This clonotype has a handful of counts. The rearrangement links TRBV15 to TRBJ2-3; 13 bases are shared with TRBD2. The germline CDR1 and CDR2 sequences are LNHNV and YYDKDF (reference sequence). V lost 0 bases, J lost 4 bases, and 7 bases stayed unmatched. The length of the CDR3 is 18 residues. Here the CDR3 reads CATSRDLSLAGGSDTQYF. CDR3 nucleotide sequence: TGTGCCACCAGCAGAGATCTATCACTAGCGGGGGGGTCAGATACGCAGTATTTT.

This rearrangement joins TRBV29-1 to TRBJ2-1, with 8 nucleotides matching TRBD2. J was trimmed by 9 bases and V by 8 bases; bases with no gene match: 6. Germline CDR1 SQVTM, CDR2 ANQGSEA. The CDR3 runs 11 residues. This chain's CDR3 is CSSRGGGEQFF. CDR3 DNA: TGCAGCTCTCGGGGGGGCGGTGAGCAGTTCTTC.

The rearrangement joins TRBV6-5 to TRBJ2-1; D is unclear. CDR3 length: 13 amino acids. Germline loops: CDR1 MNHEY, CDR2 SVGAGI. The germline V and J ends were trimmed by 7 bases and 0 bases, with 7 bases remaining between them. This chain's CDR3 is CASTPRSYNEQFF. The CDR3 DNA reads as TGTGCCAGCACGCCTCGCTCCTACAATGAGCAGTTCTTC.

This clonotype was found a few times. This chain joins TRBV25-1 and TRBJ1-3, with D possibly TRBD1 on 6 matching bases. The V gene's germline CDR1 is MGHDK and CDR2 SYGVNS. CDR3 length: 20 amino acids. V was cut by 0 bases and J by 0 bases, with 21 bases left in between. The CDR3 sequence is CASSEYAPGGDTSSGNTIYF. For the CDR3, the DNA is TGTGCCAGCAGTGAATACGCACCCGGAGGGGACACGAGCTCTGGAAACACCATATATTTT.